The 24 T cell receptor beta chains presented below share a single source sample, sequenced in a study of T cells after yellow fever vaccination. TCRdb fed the 5' RACE reads into MiXCR, producing one record per CDR3 protein. The sample consists of approximately 150,000 distinct CDR3 sequences, about 6% of them appearing once. The sample in question was CD4+ T cells sorted from PBMCs, obtained on the day of the first yellow fever vaccination. The receptors here all came from a man younger than 35 who received the YFV17D yellow fever vaccine.

The chain joins TRBV7-3 to TRBJ2-3; 10 bases are a match to TRBD1. The CDR3 covers 14 residues. V was clipped by 3 bases and J by 9 bases; unmatched bases: 6. Germline CDR1 SGHTA, CDR2 FQGTGA. The CDR3 DNA sequence: TGTGCCAGCAGCTTGTCGTGGGACAGGGGAACGCAGTATTTT. As protein: CASSLSWDRGTQYF.

This clonotype was seen repeatedly, ten times or more. The rearrangement uses TRBV6-5 and TRBJ1-1; D remains ambiguous. V shed 0 bases and J shed 5 bases, with 10 bases lying between them. Per the germline V gene, CDR1 is MNHEY and CDR2 is SVGAGI. The CDR3 extends over 14 amino acids. Written as DNA, the CDR3 is TGTGCCAGCAGTTACTCGAGCTCAGCTACTGAAGCTTTCTTT. This gives the protein CASSYSSSATEAFF.

The genes are TRBV9 and TRBJ2-3; D not resolved. The CDR3 has 14 residues. V was pared by 3 bases and J by 3 bases, with 11 bases between. Germline-derived CDR1 and CDR2 are SGDLS and YYNGEE. The CDR3 DNA is TGTGCCAGCAGCGCCCTGTTCAGGACAGATACGCAGTATTTT. It encodes CASSALFRTDTQYF.

As to this clonotype: A single base separates this from a much larger clone, so it may be a read error. V gene TRBV24-1 combines with J gene TRBJ2-1; 8 bases are shared with TRBD1. The CDR3 spans 12 residues. Germline V gene data show CDR1 as KGHDR and CDR2 as SFDVKD. The ends lost 11 bases at V and 5 bases at J; junction bases unmatched: 4. CDR3 nucleotides: TGTGCCATCGGACAGGGAGACAATGAGCAGTTCTTC. This codes for CAIGQGDNEQFF.

This clonotype was detected many times. The gene calls are TRBV5-5 and TRBJ2-7, with 8 positions matching TRBD2. J lost 6 bases, V lost 2 bases, and 7 bases had no gene match. This CDR3 has 14 amino acids. CDR1 is SGHKS and CDR2 is YYEKEE in the germline V gene (reference sequence). CDR3 sequence: CASSLSGTSREQYV. CDR3 nucleotide sequence: TGTGCCAGCAGCTTATCCGGGACTAGTCGCGAGCAGTACGTC.

This clonotype occurred many times. The gene calls are TRBV12-3 or TRBV12-4 and TRBJ2-3; unclear D gene. The CDR3 runs to 12 residues. Deletions cut 6 bases from V and 3 bases from J, with 7 bases between. The CDR3 region has the DNA TGTGCCAGCAGCCGTAGGACAGATACGCAGTATTTT. Translated: CASSRRTDTQYF.

This clonotype was counted at least ten times. The genes are TRBV7-6 and TRBJ2-5; D remains unclear. The CDR3 is made up of 13 amino acids. CDR1 and CDR2 from the germline V gene are SGHVS and FNYEAQ. Deletions cut 1 base from V and 2 bases from J, with 5 bases between. The CDR3 DNA sequence: TGTGCCAGCAGCTTAGGGCTACAAGAGACCCAGTACTTC. Translated, it gives CASSLGLQETQYF.

This clonotype was found a few times. CDR3 nucleotide sequence: TGTGCCAGCAGCCGCGGGGGGGCCTTCTACAATGAGCAGTTCTTC. Its protein is CASSRGGAFYNEQFF. This chain joins TRBV7-2 and TRBJ2-1; TRBD2 aligns across 9 bases. The V and J ends lost 5 bases and 3 bases, in that order; junction bases with no gene match: 5. Germline V gene sequence: CDR1 SGHTA, CDR2 FQGNSA. The CDR3 is made up of 15 amino acids.

V usage is TRBV9 and J usage is TRBJ2-5; D remains ambiguous. V gave up 2 bases and J gave up 4 bases, with 15 bases separating them. CDR1 and CDR2 (germline): SGDLS, YYNGEE. The CDR3 loop spans 15 amino acids. The CDR3 sequence is CASSVSPTMGETQYF. Here the CDR3 DNA reads TGTGCCAGCAGCGTTTCCCCCACCATGGGAGAGACCCAGTACTTC.

Only one count was recorded for this clonotype. The chain joins TRBV15 to TRBJ1-1, with 10 bases aligning to TRBD1. The germline gives CDR1 LNHNV, CDR2 YYDKDF (reference sequence). There are 15 residues in the CDR3. V shed 5 bases and J 2 bases; nucleotides not matched to a gene: 5. As DNA, the CDR3 is TGTGCCACCAGCGGACAGGGGGTCACAAACACTGAAGCTTTCTTT. Translating it yields CATSGQGVTNTEAFF.

This clonotype was counted a few times. The chain joins TRBV5-8 to TRBJ2-4; D not resolved. CDR3 length: 13 residues. Per germline, CDR1 SGHTS and CDR2 YDEGEE. Trimming stripped 7 bases from V and 8 bases from J, with 16 bases between. CDR3 amino acids: CASSGASRDIQYF. For the CDR3, the DNA is TGTGCCAGCTCGGGTGCCAGCCGGGACATTCAGTACTTC.

The genes are TRBV18 and TRBJ2-2, with 10 bases lining up with TRBD1. With 1 base clipped from V and 5 bases from J, the junction kept 1 base outside the gene matches. From germline, CDR1 is KGHSH and CDR2 LQKENI. The CDR3 has 15 amino acids. CDR3 DNA sequence: TGTGCCAGCTCACCACGACAGGGGGCGACCGGGGAGCTGTTTTTT. It specifies CASSPRQGATGELFF.

This clonotype has ten or more counts. The CDR3 DNA sequence: TGTGCCAGCAGTAGAGGCCAGGGGCTTAGTAAAGGGTCCTACGAGCAGTACTTC. Protein: CASSRGQGLSKGSYEQYF. The rearrangement links TRBV12-3 or TRBV12-4 to TRBJ2-7; D is possibly TRBD1 (6 bases). Trimming removed 5 bases from V and 1 base from J, with 24 bases in between. The CDR3 loop spans 18 amino acids.

The J gene is TRBJ2-7, the V gene TRBV9; 8 bases map to TRBD2. The CDR3 contains 14 residues. CDR1 and CDR2 from the germline V gene are SGDLS and YYNGEE. The J segment lost 9 bases and the V segment lost 0 bases, leaving 8 bases of the junction unmatched. The CDR3 protein is CASSVDSAGGLQYF. CDR3 bases: TGTGCCAGCAGCGTAGATTCTGCGGGGGGTTTGCAGTACTTC.

This clonotype was recorded a few times. CDR3 bases: TGTGCCAGTAGTGATTTTGGCAGGGCGCGGACTGAAGCTTTCTTT. This encodes CASSDFGRARTEAFF. This chain uses TRBV19 with TRBJ1-1, with a weak D call TRBD1 (5 bases). The germline gives CDR1 LNHDA, CDR2 SQIVND (reference sequence). With 5 bases removed from V and 5 bases from J, the gap between germline ends came to 18 bases. CDR3 length: 15 residues. Using reference TRBV19 and TRBJ1-1 for the parts outside the CDR3, the full variable domain is DGGITQSPKYLFRKEGQNVTLSCEQNLNHDAMYWYRQDPGQGLRLIYYSQIVNDFQKGDIAEGYSVSREKKESFPLTVTSAQKNPTAFYLCASSDFGRARTEAFFGQGTRLTVV.

This clonotype came up many times. The CDR3 coding sequence is TGTGCCAGCAGCGCGATGGGGGGACACACAGATACGCAGTATTTT. Its translation: CASSAMGGHTDTQYF. The genes are TRBV9 and TRBJ2-3, with D possibly being TRBD1 or TRBD2 (6 bases each). The V gene lost 3 bases and the J gene lost 2 bases, with 13 bases spanning the gap. The CDR3 is 15 residues long. Germline V CDR1 and CDR2: SGDLS, YYNGEE.

This clonotype was seen a handful of times. The chain recombines TRBV3-1 with TRBJ2-2; 16 nucleotides align to TRBD2. There are 22 residues in the CDR3. Germline values: CDR1 LGHDT, CDR2 YNNKEL (reference sequence). J gave up 3 bases and V 2 bases, and 15 bases lay outside the gene matches. In DNA, the CDR3 is TGTGCCAGCAGCCAAACGACGCTGGGACTAGCGGGGGGGCGAGGCCACACCGGGGAGCTGTTTTTT. Translated: CASSQTTLGLAGGRGHTGELFF.

This clonotype was counted many times. V is TRBV5-1 and J is TRBJ2-2, with D uncertain. The CDR3 spans 16 residues. From germline, CDR1 is SGHRS and CDR2 YFSETQ. V was pared by 0 bases and J by 0 bases, with 9 bases between. CDR3 loop: CASSLGLIANTGELFF. CDR3 nucleotides: TGCGCCAGCAGCTTGGGGTTGATAGCGAACACCGGGGAGCTGTTTTTT.

The chain carries TRBV30 and TRBJ2-1, with D possibly matching TRBD1 (5 bases). The V and J ends lost 3 bases and 7 bases respectively, with 10 bases between them. The CDR3 contains 12 residues. Germline V gene lookup returns CDR1 GTSNPN and CDR2 SVGIG (reference sequence). CDR3 in DNA: TGTGCCTGGAGCGCAGGGCGGAATGAGCAGTTCTTC. Translating gives CAWSAGRNEQFF.

The genes are TRBV20-1 and TRBJ2-5; D ambiguous. Germline CDR1 is DFQATT and CDR2 is SNEGSKA (reference sequence). The CDR3 has 12 residues. Trimming pared 3 bases from V and 10 bases from J, leaving 15 bases between. This CDR3 reads CSASLTRADQYF. CDR3 in DNA: TGCAGTGCTAGTTTAACAAGGGCGGACCAGTACTTC.

A word on this clonotype: Just one base apart from a much larger clone, this may be a read error. This chain links TRBV10-1 with TRBJ1-6; D is perhaps TRBD1 (5 bases). V dropped 5 bases and J dropped 9 bases, with 14 bases sitting between them. The germline V gene has CDR1 WNHNN and CDR2 SYGVQD (reference sequence). This CDR3 comprises 14 residues. The CDR3 nucleotides are TGCGCCAGCAGTTTGGGGCAGGGAACTTCACCCCTCCACTTT. Translating gives CASSLGQGTSPLHF.

The chain couples TRBV19 to TRBJ2-1, with 8 nucleotides matching TRBD2. Germline V CDR1 and CDR2: LNHDA, SQIVND (reference sequence). V shed 3 bases and J 8 bases; nucleotides not matched to a gene: 9. This CDR3 has 15 amino acids. CDR3 residues: CASSISGGRGDEQFF. The CDR3 DNA reads TGTGCCAGTAGTATTTCGGGGGGGCGAGGCGATGAGCAGTTCTTC.

This clonotype was picked up a small number of times. The chain is built from TRBV19 and TRBJ1-1; possibly TRBD1 for D (5 bases). The V and J ends lost 5 bases and 0 bases respectively, with 13 bases between them. The CDR3 runs 15 residues. Germline lookup yields CDR1 LNHDA and CDR2 SQIVND (reference sequence). The CDR3 sequence is CASSSQGGLNTEAFF. The CDR3 region has the DNA TGTGCCAGTAGTTCTCAGGGAGGCCTGAACACTGAAGCTTTCTTT. The variable domain in full, with the rest retrieved from reference TRBV19 and TRBJ1-1, is DGGITQSPKYLFRKEGQNVTLSCEQNLNHDAMYWYRQDPGQGLRLIYYSQIVNDFQKGDIAEGYSVSREKKESFPLTVTSAQKNPTAFYLCASSSQGGLNTEAFFGQGTRLTVV.

This clonotype was found many times. J is TRBJ2-5 and V is TRBV20-1; 8 nucleotides line up with TRBD2. Germline V gives CDR1 DFQATT, CDR2 SNEGSKA (reference sequence). Losses at the gene ends were 0 bases for V and 1 base for J; bases not matched to a gene: 7. The CDR3 sequence is 16 residues long. In nucleotides, the CDR3 is TGCAGTGCTAGAGATCTCTTTCGGGGGGGCCAAGAGACCCAGTACTTC. Protein sequence: CSARDLFRGGQETQYF.